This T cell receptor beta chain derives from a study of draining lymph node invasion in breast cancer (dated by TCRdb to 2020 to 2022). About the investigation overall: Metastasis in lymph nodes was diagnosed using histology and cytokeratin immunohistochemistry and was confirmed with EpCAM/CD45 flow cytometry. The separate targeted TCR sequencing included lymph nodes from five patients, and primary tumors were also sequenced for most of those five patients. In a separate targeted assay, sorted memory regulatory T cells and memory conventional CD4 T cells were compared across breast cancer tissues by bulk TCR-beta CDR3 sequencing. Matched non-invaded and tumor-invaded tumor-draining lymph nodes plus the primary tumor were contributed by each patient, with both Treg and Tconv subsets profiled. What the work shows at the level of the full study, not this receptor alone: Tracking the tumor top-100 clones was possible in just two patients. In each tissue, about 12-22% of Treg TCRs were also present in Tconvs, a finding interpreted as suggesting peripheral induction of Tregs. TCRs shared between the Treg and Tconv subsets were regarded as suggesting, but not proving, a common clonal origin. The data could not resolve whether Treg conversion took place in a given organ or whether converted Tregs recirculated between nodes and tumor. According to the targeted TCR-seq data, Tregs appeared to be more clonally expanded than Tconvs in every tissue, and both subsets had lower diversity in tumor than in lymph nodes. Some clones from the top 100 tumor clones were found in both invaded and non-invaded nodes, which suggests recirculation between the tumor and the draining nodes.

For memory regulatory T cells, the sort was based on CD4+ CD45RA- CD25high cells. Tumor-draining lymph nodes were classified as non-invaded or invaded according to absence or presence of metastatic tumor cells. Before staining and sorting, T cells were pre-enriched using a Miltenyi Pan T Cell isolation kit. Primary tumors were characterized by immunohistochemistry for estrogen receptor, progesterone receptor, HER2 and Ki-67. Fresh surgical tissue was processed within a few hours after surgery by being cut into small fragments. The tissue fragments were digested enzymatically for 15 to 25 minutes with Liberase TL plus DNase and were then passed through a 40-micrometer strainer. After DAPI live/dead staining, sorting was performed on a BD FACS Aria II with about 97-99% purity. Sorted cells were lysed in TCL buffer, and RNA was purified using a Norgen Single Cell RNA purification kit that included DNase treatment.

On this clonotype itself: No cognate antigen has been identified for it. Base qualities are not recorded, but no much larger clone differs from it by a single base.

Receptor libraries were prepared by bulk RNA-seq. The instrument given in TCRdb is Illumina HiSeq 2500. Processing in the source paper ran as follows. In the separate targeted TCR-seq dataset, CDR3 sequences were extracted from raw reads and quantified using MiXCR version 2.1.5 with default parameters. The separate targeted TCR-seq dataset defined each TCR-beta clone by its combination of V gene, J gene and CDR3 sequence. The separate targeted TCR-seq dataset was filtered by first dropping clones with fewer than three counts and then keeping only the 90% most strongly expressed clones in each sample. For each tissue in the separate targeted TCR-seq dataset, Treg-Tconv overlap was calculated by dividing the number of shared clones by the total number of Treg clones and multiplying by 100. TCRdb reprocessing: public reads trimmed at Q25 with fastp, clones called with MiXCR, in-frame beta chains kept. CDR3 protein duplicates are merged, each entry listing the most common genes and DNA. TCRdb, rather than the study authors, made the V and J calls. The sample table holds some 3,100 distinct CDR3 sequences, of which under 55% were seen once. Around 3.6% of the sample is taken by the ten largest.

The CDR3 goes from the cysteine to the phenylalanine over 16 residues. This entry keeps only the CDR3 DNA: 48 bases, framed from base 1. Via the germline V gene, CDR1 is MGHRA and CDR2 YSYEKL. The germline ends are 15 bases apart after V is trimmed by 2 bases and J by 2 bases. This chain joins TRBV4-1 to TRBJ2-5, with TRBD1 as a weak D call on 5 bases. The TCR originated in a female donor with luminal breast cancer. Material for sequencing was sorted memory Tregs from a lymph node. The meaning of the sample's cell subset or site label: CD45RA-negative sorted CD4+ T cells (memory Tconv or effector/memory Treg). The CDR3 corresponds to CASSQTRRGWQETQYF. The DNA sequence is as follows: TGCGCCAGCAGCCAAACCCGTAGGGGTTGGCAAGAGACCCAGTACTTC.